A selection of T cell receptor beta chains follows, all from one sample in a study of radiation and T cells in renal cell carcinoma. Method: immunoSEQ multiplex PCR; TCRdb's copy keeps in-frame clones and lacks some. The sample records about 16,000 clones, about 50% being singletons. The material was tumor tissue, obtained from a patient whose treatment included radiotherapy and nephrectomy. These receptors came from a woman between 55 and 75 years old with renal cell carcinoma. Both conserved end residues are part of each CDR3.

V	J	CDR3
TRBV6-5	TRBJ2-7	CASSSLAGDGYEQYF
TRBV28	TRBJ1-5	CASSITGPNQPQHF
TRBV5-4	TRBJ1-4	CASSPRGLLNEKLFF
TRBV2	TRBJ1-3	CASSELTGNSGNTIYF
TRBV7-7	TRBJ2-5	CASSLGGDAETQYF
TRBV11-1	TRBJ1-3	CASSFVDSHLGNTIYF
TRBV7-2	TRBJ2-7	CASSVTGRYEQYF
TRBV5-4	TRBJ1-2	CASSTGTYGYTF
TRBV30	TRBJ1-5	CAWSVNSNQPQHF
TRBV10-3	TRBJ2-7	CAISAQGTYEQYF
TRBV7-2	TRBJ2-1	CASPAGTNEQFF
TRBV29-1	TRBJ2-4	CSVVVQDQNIQYF
TRBV6-4	TRBJ2-1	CASSDSGGGVHEQFF
TRBV15	TRBJ2-1	CATSRLLPATDEQFF
TRBV10-1	TRBJ1-1	CASSESGIVNTEAFF
TRBV7-8	TRBJ2-2	CASSLSGGRPNTGELFF
TRBV19	TRBJ1-5	CASSTWVNQPQHF
TRBV7-9	TRBJ2-7	CATGDRRSSYEQYF
TRBV6-5	TRBJ2-7	CASSYSGGGQYF
TRBV4-1	TRBJ1-1	CASSQGGQGGTEAFF
TRBV7-6	TRBJ2-7	CASSGGMGYEQYF
TRBV28	TRBJ2-7	CASSPGTSTYEQYF
TRBV4-1	TRBJ1-1	CASSQAWGRANTEAFF
TRBV9	TRBJ1-1	CASSPWGDIMNTEAFF
TRBV7-2	TRBJ2-7	CASSPTTPGEQYF
TRBV5-6	TRBJ2-4	CASSLLTSVGGASDIQYF
TRBV7-6	TRBJ2-7	CASSLAPGDYEQYF
TRBV28	TRBJ1-5	CASSSGHKPQHF
TRBV9	TRBJ1-3	CASSVEGQGYFSGNTIYF
TRBV4-1	TRBJ2-7	CASSLPGGDSEQYF
TRBV7-4	TRBJ2-5	CASSLAGGQEETQYF
TRBV5-1	TRBJ1-1	CASSLVQGANTEAFF
TRBV7-2	TRBJ2-7	CASSSGRGRQYF
TRBV4-1	TRBJ1-5	CASSQDITGNQPQHF
TRBV4-2	TRBJ2-3	CASSQDRRERWDTQYF
TRBV9	TRBJ1-2	CASSATGQGLNGYTF
TRBV18	TRBJ2-5	CASSPGAQETQYF
TRBV29-1	TRBJ2-1	CSVTGGGAGEQFF
TRBV6-5	TRBJ1-3	CASSYLGQGNTIYF
TRBV6-5	TRBJ2-7	CASTEAIEQYF
TRBV5-5	TRBJ2-3	CASSLNAPSTDTQYF
TRBV6-5	TRBJ1-1	CASSVRNTEAFF
TRBV2	TRBJ2-2	CASSLGQGGTGELFF
TRBV15	TRBJ2-2	CATSRNDWYNTGELFF
TRBV7-9	TRBJ2-7	CASSPLGRGGYEQYF
TRBV2	TRBJ1-6	CASSEAAGINSPLHF
TRBV9	TRBJ2-1	CASSSRGDLVNEQFF
TRBV4-3	TRBJ1-1	CASSQDLRRNTEAFF